Ten or more counts support the clone carrying this TCR beta chain. These data are taken from a study of early T cells in non-severe SARS-CoV-2 infection. The CDR3 totals 16 residues. The germline V gene has CDR1 MNHNY and CDR2 SVGAGI (reference sequence). Between the trimmed V and J ends, which lost 0 bases and 7 bases, there was a span of 13 bases. TCRdb reprocessed the 5' RACE reads with MiXCR, giving one entry per CDR3 protein. The table lists 69,000 or so distinct CDR3 sequences, more than 3.5% of them singletons, with around 3.4% in the top ten. The input for sequencing was whole blood, taken at baseline. This chain joins TRBV6-6 and TRBJ1-6; D gene ambiguous. This receptor was taken from an adult who was a healthcare worker with PCR-confirmed SARS-CoV-2 infection or an uninfected control (not recorded which). The donor label of this sample is uncertain. The CDR3 bases are TGTGCCAGCAGTTACTCGACGTCTCCTGGGAATTCACCCCTCCACTTT. Protein product: CASSYSTSPGNSPLHF.